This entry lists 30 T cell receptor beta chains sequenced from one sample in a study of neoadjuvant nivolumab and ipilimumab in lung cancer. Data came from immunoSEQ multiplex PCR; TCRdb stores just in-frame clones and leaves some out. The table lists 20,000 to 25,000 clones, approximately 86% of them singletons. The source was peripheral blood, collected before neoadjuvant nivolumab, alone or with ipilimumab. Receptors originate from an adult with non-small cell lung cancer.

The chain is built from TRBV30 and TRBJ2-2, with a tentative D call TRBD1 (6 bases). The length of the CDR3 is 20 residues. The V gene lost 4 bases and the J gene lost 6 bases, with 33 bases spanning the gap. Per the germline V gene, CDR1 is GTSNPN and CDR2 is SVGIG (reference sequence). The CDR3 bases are TGTGCCTGGACTCCCGTCACCCCGACGAACAGGGATCTTATCGCCGGGGAGCTGTTTTTT. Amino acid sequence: CAWTPVTPTNRDLIAGELFF.

CDR3 in amino acids: CASSLEAGVYSYEQYF. Written as DNA, the CDR3 is TGCGCCAGCAGCTTGGAGGCGGGAGTGTACTCCTACGAGCAGTACTTC. V usage is TRBV5-1 and J usage is TRBJ2-7; 7 nucleotides line up with TRBD2. The germline gives CDR1 SGHRS, CDR2 YFSETQ. Germline trimming cut 0 bases from V and 0 bases from J; bases unmatched to any gene: 6. The CDR3 spans 16 residues.

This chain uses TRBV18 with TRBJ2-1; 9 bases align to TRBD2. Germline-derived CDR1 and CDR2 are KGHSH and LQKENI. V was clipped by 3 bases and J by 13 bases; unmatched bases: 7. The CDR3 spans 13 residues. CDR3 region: CASSPLSREGQFF. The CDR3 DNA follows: TGTGCCAGCTCACCCTTATCGCGGGAGGGCCAGTTCTTC.

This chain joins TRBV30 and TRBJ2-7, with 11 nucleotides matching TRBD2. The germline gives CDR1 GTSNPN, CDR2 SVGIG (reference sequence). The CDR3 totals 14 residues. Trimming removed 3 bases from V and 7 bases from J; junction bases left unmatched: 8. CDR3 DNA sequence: TGTGCCTGGAGGGGTTTGACTAGCGGGAAAGAGCAGTACTTC. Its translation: CAWRGLTSGKEQYF. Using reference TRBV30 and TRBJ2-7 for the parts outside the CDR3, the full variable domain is SQTIHQWPATLVQPVGSPLSLECTVEGTSNPNLYWYRQAAGRGLQLLFYSVGIGQISSEVPQNLSASRPQDRQFILSSKKLLLSDSGFYLCAWRGLTSGKEQYFGPGTRLTVT.

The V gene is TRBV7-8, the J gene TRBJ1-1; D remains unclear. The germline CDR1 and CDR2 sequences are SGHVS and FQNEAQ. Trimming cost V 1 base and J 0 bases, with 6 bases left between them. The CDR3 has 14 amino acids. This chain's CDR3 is CASSLGELNTEAFF. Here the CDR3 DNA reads TGTGCCAGCAGCTTAGGGGAGCTGAACACTGAAGCTTTCTTT.

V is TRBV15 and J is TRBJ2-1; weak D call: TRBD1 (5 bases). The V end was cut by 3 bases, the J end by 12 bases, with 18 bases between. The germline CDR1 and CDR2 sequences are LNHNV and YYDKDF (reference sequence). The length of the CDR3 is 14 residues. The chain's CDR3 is CATSRALKATGQFF. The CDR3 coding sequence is TGTGCCACCAGCAGGGCCCTAAAGGCCACAGGGCAGTTCTTC.

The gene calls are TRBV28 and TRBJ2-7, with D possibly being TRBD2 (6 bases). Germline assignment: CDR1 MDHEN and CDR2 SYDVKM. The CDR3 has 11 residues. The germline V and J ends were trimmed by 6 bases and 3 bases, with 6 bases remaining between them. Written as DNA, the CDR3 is TGTGCCAGCAGGACTAGCTACGAGCAGTACTTC. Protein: CASRTSYEQYF.

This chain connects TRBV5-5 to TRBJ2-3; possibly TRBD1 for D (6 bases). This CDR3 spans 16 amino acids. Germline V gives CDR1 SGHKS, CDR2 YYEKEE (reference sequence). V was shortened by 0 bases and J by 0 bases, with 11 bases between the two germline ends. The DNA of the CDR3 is TGTGCCAGCAGCTTGGACACGGACAGTAGCACAGATACGCAGTATTTT. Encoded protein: CASSLDTDSSTDTQYF. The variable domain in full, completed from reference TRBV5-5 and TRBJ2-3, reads DAGVTQSPTHLIKTRGQQVTLRCSPISGHKSVSWYQQVLGQGPQFIFQYYEKEERGRGNFPDRFSARQFPNYSSELNVNALLLGDSALYLCASSLDTDSSTDTQYFGPGTRLTVL.

The DNA of the CDR3 is TGTGCCAGCAGTTACTCGAAAGGCAGCACAGATACGCAGTATTTT. Translating gives CASSYSKGSTDTQYF. The chain is built from TRBV6-6 and TRBJ2-3, with D unresolved. Germline CDR1 and CDR2: MNHNY and SVGAGI (reference sequence). V was pared by 0 bases and J by 0 bases, with 7 bases between. The CDR3 covers 15 residues.

The CDR3 protein is CASSLTSGTKNIQYF. CDR3 coding DNA: TGTGCCAGCAGCCTCACTAGCGGGACCAAAAACATTCAGTACTTC. This chain links TRBV4-2 with TRBJ2-4; 10 bases line up with TRBD2. Trimming took 4 bases from V and 2 from J; bases not matched to a gene: 2. CDR1 is LGHNA, CDR2 YNFKEQ, per germline. This CDR3 is 15 amino acids long.

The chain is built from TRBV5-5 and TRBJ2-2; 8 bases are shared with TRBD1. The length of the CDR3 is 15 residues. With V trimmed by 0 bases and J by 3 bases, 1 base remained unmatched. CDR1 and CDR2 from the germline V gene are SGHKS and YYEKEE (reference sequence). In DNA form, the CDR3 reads TGTGCCAGCAGCTTGGCAGGGGGCGACACCGGGGAGCTGTTTTTT. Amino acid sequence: CASSLAGGDTGELFF.

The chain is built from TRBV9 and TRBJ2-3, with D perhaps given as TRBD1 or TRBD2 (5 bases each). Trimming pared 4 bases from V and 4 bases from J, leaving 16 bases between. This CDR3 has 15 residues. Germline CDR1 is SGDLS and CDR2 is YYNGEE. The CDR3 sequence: CASSTSGIRADTQYF. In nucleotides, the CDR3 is TGTGCCAGCAGCACCAGCGGAATCAGGGCAGATACGCAGTATTTT. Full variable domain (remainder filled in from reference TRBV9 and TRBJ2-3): DSGVTQTPKHLITATGQRVTLRCSPRSGDLSVYWYQQSLDQGLQFLIQYYNGEERAKGNILERFSAQQFPDLHSELNLSSLELGDSALYFCASSTSGIRADTQYFGPGTRLTVL.

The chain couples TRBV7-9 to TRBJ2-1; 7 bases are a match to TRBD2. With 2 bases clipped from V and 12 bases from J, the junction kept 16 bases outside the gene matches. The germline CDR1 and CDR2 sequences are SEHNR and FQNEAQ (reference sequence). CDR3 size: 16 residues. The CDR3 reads CASSLLRREPAKGQFF. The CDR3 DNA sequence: TGTGCCAGCAGCTTATTACGGCGGGAGCCCGCCAAAGGGCAGTTCTTC.

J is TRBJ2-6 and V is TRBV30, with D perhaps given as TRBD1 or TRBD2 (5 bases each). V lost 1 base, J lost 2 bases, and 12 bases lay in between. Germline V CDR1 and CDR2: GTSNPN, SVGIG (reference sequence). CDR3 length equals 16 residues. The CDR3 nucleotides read TGTGCCTGGAGTGGGACGGGGCCTGCTGGGGCCAACGTCCTGACTTTC. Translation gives CAWSGTGPAGANVLTF.

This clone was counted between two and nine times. Here the CDR3 reads CAWSVRGRSSYEQYF. The CDR3 DNA reads TGTGCCTGGAGTGTAAGGGGGAGGAGCTCCTACGAGCAGTACTTC. This chain connects TRBV30 to TRBJ2-7; TRBD1 or TRBD2 may be the D gene (6 bases each). The germline V gene has CDR1 GTSNPN and CDR2 SVGIG (reference sequence). V lost 0 bases and J lost 0, with 12 bases in between. This CDR3 is 15 amino acids long.

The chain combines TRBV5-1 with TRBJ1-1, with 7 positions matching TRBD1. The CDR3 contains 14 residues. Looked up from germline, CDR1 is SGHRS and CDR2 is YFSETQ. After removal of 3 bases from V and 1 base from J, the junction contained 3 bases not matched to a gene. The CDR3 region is CASSWGQPNTEAFF. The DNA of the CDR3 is TGCGCCAGCAGCTGGGGACAGCCGAACACTGAAGCTTTCTTT. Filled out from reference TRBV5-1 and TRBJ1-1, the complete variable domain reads KAGVTQTPRYLIKTRGQQVTLSCSPISGHRSVSWYQQTPGQGLQFLFEYFSETQRNKGNFPGRFSGRQFSNSRSEMNVSTLELGDSALYLCASSWGQPNTEAFFGQGTRLTVV.

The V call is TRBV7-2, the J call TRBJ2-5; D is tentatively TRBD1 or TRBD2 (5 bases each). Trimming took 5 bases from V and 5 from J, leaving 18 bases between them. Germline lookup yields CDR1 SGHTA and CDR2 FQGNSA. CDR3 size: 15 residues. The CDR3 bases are TGTGCCAGCAGCCTAATCTCGGGGCGCGGGGAGACCCAGTACTTC. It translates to CASSLISGRGETQYF.

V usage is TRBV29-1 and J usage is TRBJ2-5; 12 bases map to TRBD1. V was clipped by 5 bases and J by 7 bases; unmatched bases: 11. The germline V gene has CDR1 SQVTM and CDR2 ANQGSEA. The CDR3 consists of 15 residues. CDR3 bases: TGCAGCGTTAACCCTGCCGGGACAGGGGGCTCGACCCAGTACTTC. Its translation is CSVNPAGTGGSTQYF. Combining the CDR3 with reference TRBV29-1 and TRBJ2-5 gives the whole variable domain SAVISQKPSRDICQRGTSLTIQCQVDSQVTMMFWYRQQPGQSLTLIATANQGSEATYESGFVIDKFPISRPNLTFSTLTVSNMSPEDSSIYLCSVNPAGTGGSTQYFGPGTRLLVL.

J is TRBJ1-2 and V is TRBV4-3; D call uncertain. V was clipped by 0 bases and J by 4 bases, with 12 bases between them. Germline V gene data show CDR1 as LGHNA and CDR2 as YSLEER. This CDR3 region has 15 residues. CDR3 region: CASSQDFAGVYGYTF. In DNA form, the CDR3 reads TGCGCCAGCAGCCAAGATTTTGCAGGAGTCTATGGCTACACCTTC.

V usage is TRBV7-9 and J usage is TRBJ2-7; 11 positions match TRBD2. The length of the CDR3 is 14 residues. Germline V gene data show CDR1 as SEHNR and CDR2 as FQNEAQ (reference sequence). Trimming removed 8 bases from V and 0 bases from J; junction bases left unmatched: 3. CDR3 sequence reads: CASEGTSGSYEQYF. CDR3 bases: TGTGCCAGCGAGGGGACTAGCGGCTCCTACGAGCAGTACTTC. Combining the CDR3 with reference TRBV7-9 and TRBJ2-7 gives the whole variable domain DTGVSQNPRHKITKRGQNVTFRCDPISEHNRLYWYRQTLGQGPEFLTYFQNEAQLEKSRLLSDRFSAERPKGSFSTLEIQRTEQGDSAMYLCASEGTSGSYEQYFGPGTRLTVT.

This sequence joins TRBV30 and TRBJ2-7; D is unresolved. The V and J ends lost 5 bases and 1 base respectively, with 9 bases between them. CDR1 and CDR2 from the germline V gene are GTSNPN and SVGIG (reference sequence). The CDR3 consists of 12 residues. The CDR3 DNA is TGTGCCTGGGACTTTTTTTCCTACGAGCAGTACTTC. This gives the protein CAWDFFSYEQYF.

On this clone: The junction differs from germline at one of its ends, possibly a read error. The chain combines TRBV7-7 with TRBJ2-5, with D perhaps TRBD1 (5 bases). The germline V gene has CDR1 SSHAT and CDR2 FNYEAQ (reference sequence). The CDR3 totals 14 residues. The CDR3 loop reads CASSSYLGAETQYF. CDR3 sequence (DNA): TGTGCTAGCAGCTCCTATCTAGGGGCAGAGACCCAGTACTTC.

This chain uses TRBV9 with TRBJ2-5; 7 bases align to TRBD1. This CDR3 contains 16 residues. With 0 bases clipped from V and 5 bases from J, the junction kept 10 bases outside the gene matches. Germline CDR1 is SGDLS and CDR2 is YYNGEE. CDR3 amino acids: CASSVGGLNRGETQYF. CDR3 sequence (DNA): TGTGCCAGCAGCGTAGGAGGATTAAACAGGGGTGAGACCCAGTACTTC.

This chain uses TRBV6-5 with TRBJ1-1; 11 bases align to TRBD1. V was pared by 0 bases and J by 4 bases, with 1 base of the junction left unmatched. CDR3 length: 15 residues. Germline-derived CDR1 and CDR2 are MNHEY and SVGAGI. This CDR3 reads CASSYSGTGGTEAFF. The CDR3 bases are TGTGCCAGCAGTTACTCGGGGACAGGGGGCACTGAAGCTTTCTTT.

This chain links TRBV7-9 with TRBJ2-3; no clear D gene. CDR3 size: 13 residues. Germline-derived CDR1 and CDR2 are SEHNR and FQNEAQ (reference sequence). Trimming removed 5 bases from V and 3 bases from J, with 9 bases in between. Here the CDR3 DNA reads TGTGCCAGCAGCCCCAGAGTGACAGATACGCAGTATTTT. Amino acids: CASSPRVTDTQYF.

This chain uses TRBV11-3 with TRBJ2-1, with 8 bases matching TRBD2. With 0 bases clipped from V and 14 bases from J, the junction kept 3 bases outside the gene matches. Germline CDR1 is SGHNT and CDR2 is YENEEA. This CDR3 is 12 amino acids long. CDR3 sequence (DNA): TGTGCCAGCAGCTTAGACAAGCGGGAGAAGTTCTTC. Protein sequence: CASSLDKREKFF. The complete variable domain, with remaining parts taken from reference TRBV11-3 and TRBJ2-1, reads EAGVVQSPRYKIIEKKQPVAFWCNPISGHNTLYWYLQNLGQGPELLIRYENEEAVDDSQLPKDRFSAERLKGVDSTLKIQPAELGDSAVYLCASSLDKREKFFGPGTRLTVL.

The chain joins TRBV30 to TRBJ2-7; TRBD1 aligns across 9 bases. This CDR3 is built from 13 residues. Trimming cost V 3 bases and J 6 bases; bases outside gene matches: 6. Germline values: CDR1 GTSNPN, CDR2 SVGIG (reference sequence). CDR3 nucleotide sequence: TGTGCCTGGAGAATACAGGGGGCGCTCGAGCAGTACTTC. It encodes CAWRIQGALEQYF.

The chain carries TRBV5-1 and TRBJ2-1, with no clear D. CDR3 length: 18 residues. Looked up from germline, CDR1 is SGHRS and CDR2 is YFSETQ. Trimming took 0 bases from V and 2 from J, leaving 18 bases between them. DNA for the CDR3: TGCGCCAGCAGCTTGGGGCACCCAACTCCTTCGCCCTACAATGAGCAGTTCTTC. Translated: CASSLGHPTPSPYNEQFF.

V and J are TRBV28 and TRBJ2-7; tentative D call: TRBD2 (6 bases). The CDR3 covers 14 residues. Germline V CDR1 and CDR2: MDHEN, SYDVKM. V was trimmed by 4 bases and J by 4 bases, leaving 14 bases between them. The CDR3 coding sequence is TGTGCCAGCAGTTCAGGGATCGGGGGTTACGAGCAGTACTTC. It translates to CASSSGIGGYEQYF. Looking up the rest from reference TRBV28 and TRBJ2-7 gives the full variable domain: DVKVTQSSRYLVKRTGEKVFLECVQDMDHENMFWYRQDPGLGLRLIYFSYDVKMKEKGDIPEGYSVSREKKERFSLILESASTNQTSMYLCASSSGIGGYEQYFGPGTRLTVT.

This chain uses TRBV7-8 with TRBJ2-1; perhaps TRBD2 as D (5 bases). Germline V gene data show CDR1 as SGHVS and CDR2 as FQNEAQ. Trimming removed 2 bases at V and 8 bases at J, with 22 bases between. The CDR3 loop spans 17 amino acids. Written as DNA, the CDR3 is TGTGCCAGCAGCTTATTGTCGGGTGGCCGGGGTTTCGATGAGCAGTTCTTC. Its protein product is CASSLLSGGRGFDEQFF. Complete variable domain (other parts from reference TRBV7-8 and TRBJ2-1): GAGVSQSPRYKVAKRGQDVALRCDPISGHVSLFWYQQALGQGPEFLTYFQNEAQLDKSGLPSDRFFAERPEGSVSTLKIQRTQQEDSAVYLCASSLLSGGRGFDEQFFGPGTRLTVL.